Listed below are T cell receptor beta chains from one sample, sequenced in a study of T cell responses to AZD1222 COVID-19 vaccine. Clones were sequenced by immunoSEQ multiplex PCR, and TCRdb holds only the in-frame ones, with some missing. The sample has some 150,000 clones, roughly four fifths seen once. Sequencing was performed on peripheral blood, taken on day 0 of MenACWY control vaccination. The origin of the receptors is an adult in good health. The conserved cysteine and the conserved F or W are not part of the CDR3 here.

TRBV5-1 | ASSLEGGRNYGYT
TRBV6-5 | ASSFGTGRADTQY
TRBV15 | ATSRTGGVDTQY
TRBV6-5 | ASSYSGSPTDTQY
TRBV10-3 | AISESTYMNTEAF
TRBV5-1 | ASSQDRDRVFATQY
TRBV7-2 | ASSYGGGYGYT
TRBV21-1 | ASSKAAPGQGVSGNTIY
TRBV28 | ASSPLLGGETQY
TRBV6-5 | ASRQGNSPLH